Below, one T cell receptor beta chain is given with its context. Its matching antigen is unknown. These data originate in a study of T cells in tuberculosis. The repertoire was sequenced with immunoSEQ multiplex PCR; TCRdb's copy has only in-frame clones and lacks some. Counted here are about 34,000 clones, roughly 93% occurring once; the ten biggest clones make up 9.5% to 12%. Time point given: new active TB diagnosis, blood taken before or within 7 days of starting treatment. Study-level results: GMM-specific TCRs were nearer to active tuberculosis alpha repertoires, suggesting expansion.

This sequence originates from an adult with tuberculosis. Specimen: PBMCs, collected at tuberculosis diagnosis.

As DNA, the CDR3 is TGCGCCAGCAGCTTGCTCAGCACAGATACGCAGTATTTT. Amino acids: CASSLLSTDTQYF. The chain employs TRBV5-1 and TRBJ2-3; D is ambiguous. CDR3 size: 13 residues. Trimming cost V 1 base and J 0 bases, with 3 bases left between them. Germline V gives CDR1 SGHRS, CDR2 YFSETQ.